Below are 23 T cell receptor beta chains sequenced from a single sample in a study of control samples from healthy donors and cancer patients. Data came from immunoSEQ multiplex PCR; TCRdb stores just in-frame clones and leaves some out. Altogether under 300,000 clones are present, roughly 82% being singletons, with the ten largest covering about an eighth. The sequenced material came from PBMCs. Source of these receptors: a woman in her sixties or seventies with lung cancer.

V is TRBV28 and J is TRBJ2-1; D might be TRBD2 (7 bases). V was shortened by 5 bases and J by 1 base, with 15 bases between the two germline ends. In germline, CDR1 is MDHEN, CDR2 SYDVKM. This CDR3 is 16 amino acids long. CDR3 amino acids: CASSPGGGGSYNEQFF. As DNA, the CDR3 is TGTGCCAGCAGTCCTGGAGGGGGGGGATCCTACAATGAGCAGTTCTTC. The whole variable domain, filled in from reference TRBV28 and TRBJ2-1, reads DVKVTQSSRYLVKRTGEKVFLECVQDMDHENMFWYRQDPGLGLRLIYFSYDVKMKEKGDIPEGYSVSREKKERFSLILESASTNQTSMYLCASSPGGGGSYNEQFFGPGTRLTVL.

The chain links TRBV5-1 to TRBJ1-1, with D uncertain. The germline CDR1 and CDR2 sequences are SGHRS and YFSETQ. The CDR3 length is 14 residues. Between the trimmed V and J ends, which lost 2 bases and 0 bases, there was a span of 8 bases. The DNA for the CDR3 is TGCGCCAGCAGCTTTAGACCGATGAACACTGAAGCTTTCTTT. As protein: CASSFRPMNTEAFF. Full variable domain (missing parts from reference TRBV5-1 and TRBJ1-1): KAGVTQTPRYLIKTRGQQVTLSCSPISGHRSVSWYQQTPGQGLQFLFEYFSETQRNKGNFPGRFSGRQFSNSRSEMNVSTLELGDSALYLCASSFRPMNTEAFFGQGTRLTVV.

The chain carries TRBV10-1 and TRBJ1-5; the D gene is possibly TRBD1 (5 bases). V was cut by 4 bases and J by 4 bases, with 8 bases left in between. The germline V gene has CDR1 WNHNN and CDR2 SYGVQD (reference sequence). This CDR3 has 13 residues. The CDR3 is CASSGQINQPQHF. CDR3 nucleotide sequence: TGCGCCAGCAGTGGACAGATTAATCAGCCCCAGCATTTT.

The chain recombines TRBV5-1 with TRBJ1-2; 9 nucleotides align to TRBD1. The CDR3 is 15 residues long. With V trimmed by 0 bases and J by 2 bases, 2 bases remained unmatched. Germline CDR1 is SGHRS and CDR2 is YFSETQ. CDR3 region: CASSLEGTGNYGYTF. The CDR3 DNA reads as TGCGCCAGCAGCTTGGAAGGGACAGGGAACTATGGCTACACCTTC.

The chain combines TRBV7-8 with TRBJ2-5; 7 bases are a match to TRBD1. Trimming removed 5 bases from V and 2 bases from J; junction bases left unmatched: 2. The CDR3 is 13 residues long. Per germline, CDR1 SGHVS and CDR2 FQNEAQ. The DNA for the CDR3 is TGTGCCAGCAGCGCGGACAGGCAAGAGACCCAGTACTTC. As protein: CASSADRQETQYF.

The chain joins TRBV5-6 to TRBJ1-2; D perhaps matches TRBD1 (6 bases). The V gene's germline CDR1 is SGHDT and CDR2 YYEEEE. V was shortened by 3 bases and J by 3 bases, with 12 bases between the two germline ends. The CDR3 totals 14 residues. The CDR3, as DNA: TGTGCCAGCAGCTCTAGTAACAGGGACTATGGCTACACCTTC. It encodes CASSSSNRDYGYTF.

Here the CDR3 DNA reads TGTGCCGCGGGACGTCGGTACGAGCAGTACTTC. It codes for CAAGRRYEQYF. The chain has TRBV28 and TRBJ2-7; the D gene is possibly TRBD2 (6 bases). CDR1 and CDR2 from the germline V gene are MDHEN and SYDVKM. This CDR3 is built from 11 residues. The V and J ends lost 11 bases and 4 bases respectively, with 12 bases between them.

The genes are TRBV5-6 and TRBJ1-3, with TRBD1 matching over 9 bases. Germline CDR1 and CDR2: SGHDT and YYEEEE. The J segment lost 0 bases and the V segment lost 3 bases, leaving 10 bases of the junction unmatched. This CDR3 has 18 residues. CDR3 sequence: CASSSLRDRVLSGNTIYF. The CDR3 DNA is TGTGCCAGCAGCTCCCTCCGGGACAGGGTACTCTCTGGAAACACCATATATTTT. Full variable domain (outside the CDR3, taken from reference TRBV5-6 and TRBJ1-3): DAGVTQSPTHLIKTRGQQVTLRCSPKSGHDTVSWYQQALGQGPQFIFQYYEEEERQRGNFPDRFSGHQFPNYSSELNVNALLLGDSALYLCASSSLRDRVLSGNTIYFGEGSWLTVV.

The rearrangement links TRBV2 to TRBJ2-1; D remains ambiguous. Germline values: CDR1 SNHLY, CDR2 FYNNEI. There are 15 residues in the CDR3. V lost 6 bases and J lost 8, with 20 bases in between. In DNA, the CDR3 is TGTGCCAGCAGCGAGACCGACATGGTTTTGCATGAGCAGTTCTTC. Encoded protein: CASSETDMVLHEQFF.

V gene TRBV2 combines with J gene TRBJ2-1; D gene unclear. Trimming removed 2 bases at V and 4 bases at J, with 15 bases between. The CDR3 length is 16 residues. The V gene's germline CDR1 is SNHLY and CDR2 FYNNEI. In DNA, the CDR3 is TGTGCCAGCAGTGAATTTGCGCAGGATCCTTACAATGAGCAGTTCTTC. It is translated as CASSEFAQDPYNEQFF.

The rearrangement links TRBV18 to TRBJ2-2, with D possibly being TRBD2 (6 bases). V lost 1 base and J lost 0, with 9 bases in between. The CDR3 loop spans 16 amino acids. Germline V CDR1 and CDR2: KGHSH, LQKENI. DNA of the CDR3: TGTGCCAGCTCACCACGCCGCGGGGCGAACACCGGGGAGCTGTTTTTT. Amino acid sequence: CASSPRRGANTGELFF. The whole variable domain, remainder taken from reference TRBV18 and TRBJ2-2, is NAGVMQNPRHLVRRRGQEARLRCSPMKGHSHVYWYRQLPEEGLKFMVYLQKENIIDESGMPKERFSAEFPKEGPSILRIQQVVRGDSAAYFCASSPRRGANTGELFFGEGSRLTVL.

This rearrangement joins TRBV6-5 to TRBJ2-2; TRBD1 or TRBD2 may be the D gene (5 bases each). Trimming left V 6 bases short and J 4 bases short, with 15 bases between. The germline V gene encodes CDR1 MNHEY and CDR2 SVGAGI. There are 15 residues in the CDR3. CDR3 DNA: TGTGCCAGCAGCCCCTCCGGGGCGGGCACCGGGGAGCTGTTTTTT. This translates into CASSPSGAGTGELFF.

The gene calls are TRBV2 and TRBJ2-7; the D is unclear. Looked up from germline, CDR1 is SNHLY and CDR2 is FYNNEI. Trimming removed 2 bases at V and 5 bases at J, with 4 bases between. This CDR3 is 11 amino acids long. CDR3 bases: TGTGCCAGCAGTGAATACCACGAGCAGTACTTC. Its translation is CASSEYHEQYF.

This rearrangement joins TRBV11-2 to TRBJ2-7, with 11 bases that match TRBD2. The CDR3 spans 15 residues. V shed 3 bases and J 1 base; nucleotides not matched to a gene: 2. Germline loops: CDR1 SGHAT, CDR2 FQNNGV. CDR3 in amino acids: CASSFGTSGSYEQYF. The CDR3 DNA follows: TGTGCCAGCAGCTTTGGGACTAGCGGTTCCTACGAGCAGTACTTC.

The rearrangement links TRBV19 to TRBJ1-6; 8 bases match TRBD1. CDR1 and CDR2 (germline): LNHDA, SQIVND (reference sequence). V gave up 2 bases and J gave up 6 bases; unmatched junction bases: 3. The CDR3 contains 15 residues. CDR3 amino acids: CASSISDRGNSPLHF. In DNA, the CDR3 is TGTGCCAGTAGTATAAGTGACAGGGGTAATTCACCCCTCCACTTT.

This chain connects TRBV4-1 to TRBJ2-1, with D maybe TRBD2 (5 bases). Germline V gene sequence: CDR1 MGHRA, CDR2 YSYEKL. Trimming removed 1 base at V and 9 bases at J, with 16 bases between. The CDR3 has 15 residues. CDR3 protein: CASSQAFGSGSEQFF. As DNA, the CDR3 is TGCGCCAGCAGCCAAGCTTTCGGCTCGGGAAGTGAGCAGTTCTTC.

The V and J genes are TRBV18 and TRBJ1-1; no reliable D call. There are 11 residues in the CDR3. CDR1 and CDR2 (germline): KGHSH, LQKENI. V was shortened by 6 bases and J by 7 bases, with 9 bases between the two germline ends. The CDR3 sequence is CASSEEVEAFF. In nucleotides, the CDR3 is TGTGCCAGCTCCGAGGAAGTTGAAGCTTTCTTT.

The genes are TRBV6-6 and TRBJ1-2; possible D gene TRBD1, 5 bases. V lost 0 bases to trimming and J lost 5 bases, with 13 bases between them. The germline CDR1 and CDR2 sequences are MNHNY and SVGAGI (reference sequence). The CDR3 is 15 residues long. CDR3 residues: CASSYSTVPQYGYTF. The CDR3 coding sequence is TGTGCCAGCAGTTACTCGACAGTTCCTCAATATGGCTACACCTTC.

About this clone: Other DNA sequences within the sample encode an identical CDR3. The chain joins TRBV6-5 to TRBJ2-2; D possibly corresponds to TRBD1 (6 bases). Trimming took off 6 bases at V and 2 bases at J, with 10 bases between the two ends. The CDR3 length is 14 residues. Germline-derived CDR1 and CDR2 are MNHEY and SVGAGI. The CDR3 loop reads CASRLQGNTGELFF. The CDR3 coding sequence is TGTGCCAGCAGGTTACAGGGAAACACCGGGGAGCTGTTTTTT.

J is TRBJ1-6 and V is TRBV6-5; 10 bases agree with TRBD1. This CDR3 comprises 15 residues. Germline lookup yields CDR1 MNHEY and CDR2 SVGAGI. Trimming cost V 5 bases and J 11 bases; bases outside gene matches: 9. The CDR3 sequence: CASSTGTGVVAPLHF. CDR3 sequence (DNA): TGTGCCAGCAGTACCGGGACAGGGGTCGTAGCACCCCTCCACTTT.

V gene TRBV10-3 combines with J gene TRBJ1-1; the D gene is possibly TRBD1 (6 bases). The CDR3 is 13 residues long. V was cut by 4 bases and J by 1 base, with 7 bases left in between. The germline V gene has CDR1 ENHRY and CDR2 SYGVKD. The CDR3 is CAISVQGNTEAFF. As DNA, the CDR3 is TGTGCCATCAGTGTACAGGGGAACACTGAAGCTTTCTTT.

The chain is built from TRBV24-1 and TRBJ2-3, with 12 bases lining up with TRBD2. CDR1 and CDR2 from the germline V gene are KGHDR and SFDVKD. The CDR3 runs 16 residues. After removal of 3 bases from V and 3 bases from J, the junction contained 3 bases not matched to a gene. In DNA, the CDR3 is TGTGCCACCAGTGATGCTACTAGCGGGAGGACAGATACGCAGTATTTT. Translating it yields CATSDATSGRTDTQYF.

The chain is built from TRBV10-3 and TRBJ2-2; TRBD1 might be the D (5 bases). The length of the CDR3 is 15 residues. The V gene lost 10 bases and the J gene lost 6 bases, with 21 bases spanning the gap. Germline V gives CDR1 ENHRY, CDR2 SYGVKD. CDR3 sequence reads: CANAPGAFGAGELFF. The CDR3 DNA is TGTGCCAACGCCCCTGGGGCGTTTGGGGCCGGGGAGCTGTTTTTT.